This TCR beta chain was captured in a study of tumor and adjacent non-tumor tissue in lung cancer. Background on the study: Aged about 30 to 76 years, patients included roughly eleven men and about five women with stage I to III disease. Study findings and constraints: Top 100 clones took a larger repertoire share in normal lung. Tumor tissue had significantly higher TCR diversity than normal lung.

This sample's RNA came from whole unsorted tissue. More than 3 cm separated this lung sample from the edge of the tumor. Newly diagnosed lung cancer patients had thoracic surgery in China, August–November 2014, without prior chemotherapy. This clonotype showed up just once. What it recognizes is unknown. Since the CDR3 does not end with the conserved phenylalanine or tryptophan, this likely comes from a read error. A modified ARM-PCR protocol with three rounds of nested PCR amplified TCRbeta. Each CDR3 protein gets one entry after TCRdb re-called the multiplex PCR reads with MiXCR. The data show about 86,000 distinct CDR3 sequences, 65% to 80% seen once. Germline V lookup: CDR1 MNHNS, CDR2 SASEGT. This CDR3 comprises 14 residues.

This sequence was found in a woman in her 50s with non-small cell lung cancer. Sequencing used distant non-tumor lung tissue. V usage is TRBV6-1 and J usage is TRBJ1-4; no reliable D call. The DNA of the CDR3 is TGTGCCAGCAGTGTTGCAGGTCTTAATGAAAGACTGTTTATT. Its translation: CASSVAGLNERLFI.